This T cell receptor (beta chain) was retrieved from a study of blood T cell repertoires in COVID-19. About the research overall: Recovered Cohort 3 donors showed two negative PCRs, clearance, or symptom resolution. Samples representing acute and convalescent COVID-19 were sourced from the United States, Italy and Spain.

The germline CDR1 and CDR2 sequences are MDHEN and SYDVKM. This CDR3 contains 15 residues. Trimming took off 4 bases at V and 5 bases at J, with 17 bases between the two ends. Clinical history reported by participants formed the basis on which cohorts were assigned. Using immunoSEQ multiplex PCR, the repertoire was profiled, and TCRdb retains in-frame clones only, with some absent. The repertoire includes approximately 360,000 clones, around 87% of them detected once, and around 1.9% sits in the top ten. This receptor was identified in a man aged 40-49 years in a cohort exposed to, infected with or recovered from COVID-19 (not recorded which). The specimen was PBMCs or T cells enriched from blood (not recorded which). The V and J genes are TRBV28 and TRBJ1-2, with D perhaps TRBD1 (6 bases). CDR3 coding DNA: TGTGCCAGCAGTTCACCAACAGGGATTGGTTATGGCTACACCTTC. This encodes CASSSPTGIGYGYTF.